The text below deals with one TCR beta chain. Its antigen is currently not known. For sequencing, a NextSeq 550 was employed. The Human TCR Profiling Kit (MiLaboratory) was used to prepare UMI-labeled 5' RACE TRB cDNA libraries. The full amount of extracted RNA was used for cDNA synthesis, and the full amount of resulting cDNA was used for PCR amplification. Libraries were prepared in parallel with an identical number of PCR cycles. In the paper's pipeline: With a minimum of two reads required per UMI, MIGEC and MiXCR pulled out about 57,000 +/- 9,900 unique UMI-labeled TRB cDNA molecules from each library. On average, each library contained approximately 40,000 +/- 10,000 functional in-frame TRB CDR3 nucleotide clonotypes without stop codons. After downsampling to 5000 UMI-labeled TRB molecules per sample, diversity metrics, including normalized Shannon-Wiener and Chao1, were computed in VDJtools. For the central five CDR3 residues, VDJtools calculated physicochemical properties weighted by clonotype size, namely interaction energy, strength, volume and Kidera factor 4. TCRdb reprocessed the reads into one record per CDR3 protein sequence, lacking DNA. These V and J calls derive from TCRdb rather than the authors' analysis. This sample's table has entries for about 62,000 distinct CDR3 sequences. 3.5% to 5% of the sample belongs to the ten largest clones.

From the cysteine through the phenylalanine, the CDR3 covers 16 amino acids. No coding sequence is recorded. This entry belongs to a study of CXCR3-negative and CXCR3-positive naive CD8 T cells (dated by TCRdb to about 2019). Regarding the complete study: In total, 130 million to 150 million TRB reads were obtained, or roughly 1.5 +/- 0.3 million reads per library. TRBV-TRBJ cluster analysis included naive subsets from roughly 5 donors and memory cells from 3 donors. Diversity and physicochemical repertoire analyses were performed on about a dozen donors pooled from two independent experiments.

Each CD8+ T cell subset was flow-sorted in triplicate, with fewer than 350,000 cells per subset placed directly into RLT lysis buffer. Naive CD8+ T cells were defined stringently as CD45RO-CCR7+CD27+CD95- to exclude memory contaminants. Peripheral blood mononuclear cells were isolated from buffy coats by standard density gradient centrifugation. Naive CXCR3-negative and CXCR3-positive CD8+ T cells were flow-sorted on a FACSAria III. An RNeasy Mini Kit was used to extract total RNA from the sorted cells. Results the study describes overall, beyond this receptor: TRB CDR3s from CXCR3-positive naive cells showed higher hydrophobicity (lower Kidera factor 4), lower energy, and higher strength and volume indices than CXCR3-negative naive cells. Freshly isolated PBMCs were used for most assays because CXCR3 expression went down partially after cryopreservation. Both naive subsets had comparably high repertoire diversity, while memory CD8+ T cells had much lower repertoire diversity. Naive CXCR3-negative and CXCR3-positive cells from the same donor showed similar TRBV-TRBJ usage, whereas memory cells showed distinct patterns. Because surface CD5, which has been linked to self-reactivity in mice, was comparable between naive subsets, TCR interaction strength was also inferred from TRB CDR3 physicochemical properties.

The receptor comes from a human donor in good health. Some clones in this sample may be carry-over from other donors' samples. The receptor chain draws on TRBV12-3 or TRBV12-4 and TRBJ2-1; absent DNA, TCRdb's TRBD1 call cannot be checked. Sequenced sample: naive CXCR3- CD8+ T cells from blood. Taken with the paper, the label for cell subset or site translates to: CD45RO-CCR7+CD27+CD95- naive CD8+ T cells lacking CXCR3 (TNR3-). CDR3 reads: CASSSQAGEGYNEQFF.